This T cell receptor (beta chain) was observed in a study of graft-versus-host responses after intestinal transplantation (dated by TCRdb to the early 2020s). For the wider study: Multivisceral, liver-intestinal, or isolated intestinal transplants were received by the recipients. Every recipient was given anti-thymocyte globulin induction, followed by approximately 3 years of maintenance tacrolimus and steroids. Graft-versus-host and host-versus-graft alloreactive T cell clones were tracked in the graft, circulation and bone marrow after intestinal transplantation using bulk TCR-beta CDR3 sequencing. Alloreactive clones were identified by sequencing pre-transplant mixed lymphocyte reaction products and comparing these products with unstimulated pre-transplant donor and recipient T cells. Of the roughly 24 intestinal transplant recipients enrolled in the cohort, one of whom was a retransplant, a few patients without pretransplant specimens were excluded. Donor T cell macrochimerism was defined as a peak of at least 4% donor T cells among recipient peripheral blood mononuclear cells. Instead of going to the commercial service, samples from a few later patients were sequenced in-house on an Illumina MiSeq and processed with MiXCR. General conclusions and limits of the study: The conclusions were limited by the relatively low number and heterogeneity of the intestinal transplant patients. Early after transplant, peak levels of circulating GvH clones were found to be associated with declines in HvG clones. In patients with donor T cell macrochimerism, the allografts had high GvH to HvG T cell clonal ratios. GvH clones turned up in recipient bone marrow, with some appearing earlier in ileal mucosa or blood, a pattern consistent with an intestinal mucosal origin.

Receptor libraries were prepared by the immunoSEQ multiplex PCR assay. For most patients, genomic DNA was subjected to high-throughput TCR-beta CDR3 sequencing by Adaptive Biotechnologies. Per the authors' processing: Adaptive's ImmunoSEQ software supplied the TCR sequencing data for roughly 17 patients, while MiXCR and VDJtools were used to process a few other patients. Because the origin of CDR3 nucleotide sequences shared between donor and recipient could not be assigned, those sequences were removed. To count as alloreactive, a clone needed at least 2-fold expansion over unstimulated cells and a minimum CFSE-low frequency of 0.002% (template counts) or 0.001% (read counts). A clone was considered mappable if detected in the sequenced pre-transplant spleen, lymph node, or MLR CFSE-low populations of the donor or recipient. Cumulative frequency of alloreactive clones was calculated as a percentage of all sequences weighted by copy number. In its TCRdb copy, this immuneACCESS table keeps in-frame sequences only and misses some clones. Where compared with another copy, unresolved V genes explain less than half of these, and the others have no known cause. For V, J and clone size, that table is used; D and trimming come from the DNA. Here the sample has roughly 99,000 clones; 86% occur a single time. The top ten clonotypes cover almost 1.5% of the sample.

In the first month after transplant, blood samples were collected up to 4 times, and after that at least monthly when available. This clone was found once. What antigen it recognizes has not been identified. No base quality values were provided; no much bigger clone lies one nucleotide off. The starting material was PBMCs, obtained 255 days after intestinal transplant. The clonotype was recovered from a human patient who received an intestinal transplant, so some T cells may come from the graft donor.

The CDR3 is CASSPSMGQGEWANEKLFF. The nucleotide sequence reads as follows: TGTGCCAGCAGCCCGTCTATGGGACAGGGGGAATGGGCTAATGAAAAACTGTTTTTT. Here the chain combines TRBV7-8 and TRBJ1-4, and 11 junction bases match TRBD1. The germline V gene sets CDR1 to SGHVS and CDR2 to FQNEAQ. From V the trimming removes 5 bases and from J it removes 3 bases, while the gene matches leave 14 bases of the junction unaccounted for. The CDR3, cysteine through phenylalanine, is 19 amino acids long. The retained sequence is limited to the CDR3, 57 bases, with the frame set at the first base.